This TCR beta chain was retrieved from a study of blood T cell repertoires in COVID-19. CDR1 and CDR2 (germline): SNHLY, FYNNEI. The CDR3 is 18 residues long. With 1 base clipped from V and 7 bases from J, the junction kept 15 bases outside the gene matches. Produced via immunoSEQ multiplex PCR; TCRdb's table is partial and in-frame only. The sample holds 250,000 or so clones; around 91% are singletons and the top ten take 2.1%. The chain carries TRBV2 and TRBJ1-5; 8 bases agree with TRBD1. The sample was peripheral blood. This receptor was taken from an older woman with COVID-19, enrolled during active disease. The CDR3 here is CASSEGILQGGNGQPQHF. The CDR3 DNA reads as TGTGCCAGCAGTGAAGGGATATTACAGGGGGGGAACGGCCAGCCCCAGCATTTT.